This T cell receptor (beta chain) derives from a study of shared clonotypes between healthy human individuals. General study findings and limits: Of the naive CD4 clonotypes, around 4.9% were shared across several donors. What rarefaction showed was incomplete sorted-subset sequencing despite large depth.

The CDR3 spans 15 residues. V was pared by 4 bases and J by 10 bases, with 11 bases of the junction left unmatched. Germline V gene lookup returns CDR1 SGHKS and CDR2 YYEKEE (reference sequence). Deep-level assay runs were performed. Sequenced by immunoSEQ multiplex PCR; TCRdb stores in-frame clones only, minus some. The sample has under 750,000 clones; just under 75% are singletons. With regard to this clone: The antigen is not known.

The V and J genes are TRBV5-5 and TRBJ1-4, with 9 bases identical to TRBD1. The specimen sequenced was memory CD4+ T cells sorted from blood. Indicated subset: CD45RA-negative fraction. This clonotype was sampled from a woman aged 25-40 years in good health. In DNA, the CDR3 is TGTGCCAGCAGCCAGAGGGACAGGGAGGAGGGAAAACTGTTTTTT. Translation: CASSQRDREEGKLFF. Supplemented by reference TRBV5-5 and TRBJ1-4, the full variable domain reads DAGVTQSPTHLIKTRGQQVTLRCSPISGHKSVSWYQQVLGQGPQFIFQYYEKEERGRGNFPDRFSARQFPNYSSELNVNALLLGDSALYLCASSQRDREEGKLFFGSGTQLSVL.